The present entry profiles one T cell receptor beta chain with its context. The antigen remains undetermined. The trim removed 1 base at V and 4 bases at J, leaving 7 bases unmatched. CDR3 size: 16 residues. In germline, CDR1 is PRHDT, CDR2 FYEKMQ (reference sequence). TCRdb keeps only in-frame clones here, not all; method: immunoSEQ multiplex PCR. The sample yields 110,000 to 150,000 clones, 93% seen once. These data belong to a study of T cell responses to AZD1222 COVID-19 vaccine. Study outcomes and limitations: Spike-specific TCR breadth and depth were elevated following two AZD1222 doses. Baseline serostatus was positive in only a handful of AZD1222 recipients. Females made up more of the donors, who were largely white British, and clonal diversity may have come out too low. Nearly half of spike-specific TCRs reportedly target unmutated variant regions.

Sequenced here: peripheral blood, sampled on day 0 of AZD1222 vaccination. The source of this sequence is an adult in good health. The chain links TRBV13 to TRBJ2-1; 7 nucleotides agree with TRBD2. CDR3 in amino acids: CASSLVRLAAYNEQFF. In DNA form, the CDR3 reads TGTGCCAGCAGCTTAGTCCGTCTAGCGGCTTACAATGAGCAGTTCTTC.